Following are 10 T cell receptor beta chains from one sample sequenced in a study of blood T cell repertoires in COVID-19. Clones were read by immunoSEQ multiplex PCR, and TCRdb kept only the in-frame ones, dropping some. The sample gives 70,000 or so clones, 80% to 85% of which show up once; over 7.5% is in the top ten. Input material: peripheral blood. The receptors come from a woman at least 80 years old with acute or convalescent COVID-19.

The chain links TRBV7-8 to TRBJ1-5; 7 nucleotides agree with TRBD1. V trimming: 5 bases; J trimming: 4 bases; junction bases outside the gene matches: 11. The germline V gene has CDR1 SGHVS and CDR2 FQNEAQ. CDR3 length: 16 amino acids. Here the CDR3 reads CASSPWGTEVNQPQHF. CDR3 in DNA: TGTGCCAGCAGCCCGTGGGGGACAGAAGTTAATCAGCCCCAGCATTTT.

This clone was seen only once. The chain joins TRBV19 to TRBJ2-7; D unclear. CDR3 size: 13 residues. The V end was cut by 3 bases, the J end by 3 bases, with 9 bases between. CDR1 is LNHDA and CDR2 is SQIVND in the germline V gene (reference sequence). The CDR3 loop reads CASSMGLSYEQYF. The CDR3 DNA sequence: TGTGCCAGTAGTATGGGCCTTAGCTACGAGCAGTACTTC.

This chain links TRBV18 with TRBJ1-1, with TRBD1 identical over 8 bases. The CDR3 sequence is 14 residues long. Germline-derived CDR1 and CDR2 are KGHSH and LQKENI. V shed 4 bases, J shed 1 base, and the junction held 2 bases outside the gene matches. The CDR3 DNA sequence: TGTGCCAGCTCACTGACAGGGGAGAACACTGAAGCTTTCTTT. Amino acid sequence: CASSLTGENTEAFF.

The rearrangement links TRBV9 to TRBJ2-7; tentative D call: TRBD2 (5 bases). The CDR3 extends over 15 amino acids. Germline V lookup: CDR1 SGDLS, CDR2 YYNGEE. The V end lost 5 bases, the J end lost 3 bases, and 18 bases lay between the germline ends. The CDR3, as DNA: TGTGCCAGCAGTGCCGGGATGGCCCGGGACTACGAGCAGTACTTC. It specifies CASSAGMARDYEQYF.

The gene calls are TRBV3-1 (or the pseudogene TRBV3-2) and TRBJ2-3; 7 bases fit TRBD2. Trimming took 0 bases from V and 1 from J; bases not matched to a gene: 13. Germline loops: CDR1 LGHDT, CDR2 YNNKEL (reference sequence). The CDR3 is made up of 19 amino acids. The CDR3: CASSQDLGGLAGGTDTQYF. CDR3 coding DNA: TGTGCCAGCAGCCAAGATCTCGGGGGTCTTGCGGGGGGCACAGATACGCAGTATTTT.

This chain joins TRBV6-6 and TRBJ2-5, with TRBD1 matching 8 bases. Germline V gene sequence: CDR1 MNHNY, CDR2 SVGAGI (reference sequence). The CDR3 sequence is 13 residues long. V shed 6 bases and J 2 bases; nucleotides not matched to a gene: 2. The DNA of the CDR3 is TGTGCCAGCAGCCGGGACAGGCAAGAGACCCAGTACTTC. Its protein is CASSRDRQETQYF.

The genes are TRBV6-5 and TRBJ2-5; possibly TRBD1 for D (5 bases). V was pared by 8 bases and J by 1 base, with 17 bases between. This CDR3 is built from 15 residues. CDR1 and CDR2 (germline): MNHEY, SVGAGI. CDR3 region: CASVVDRRRQETQYF. The DNA for the CDR3 is TGTGCCAGCGTAGTAGACAGACGACGCCAAGAGACCCAGTACTTC.

The rearrangement uses TRBV6-5 and TRBJ1-5, with 7 positions matching TRBD1. V gave up 5 bases and J gave up 7 bases; unmatched junction bases: 5. This CDR3 contains 13 residues. CDR1 is MNHEY and CDR2 is SVGAGI in the germline V gene. The CDR3 reads CASSTGAGQPQHF. Written as DNA, the CDR3 is TGTGCCAGCAGTACAGGGGCGGGACAGCCCCAGCATTTT.

The rearrangement uses TRBV27 and TRBJ2-3, with no clear D. V was trimmed by 6 bases and J by 0 bases, leaving 7 bases between them. The CDR3 loop spans 13 amino acids. Germline V gives CDR1 MNHEY, CDR2 SMNVEV (reference sequence). The chain's CDR3 is CASRSSSTDTQYF. Written as DNA, the CDR3 is TGTGCCAGCAGAAGTAGTAGCACAGATACGCAGTATTTT.

V usage is TRBV2 and J usage is TRBJ1-5; possibly TRBD1 for D (6 bases). CDR1 SNHLY and CDR2 FYNNEI come from the germline V gene. The CDR3 contains 15 residues. Trimming cost V 5 bases and J 5 bases, with 16 bases left between them. The CDR3 reads CASSKEGGVDQPQHF. As DNA, the CDR3 is TGTGCCAGCAGTAAGGAGGGGGGGGTGGATCAGCCCCAGCATTTT.